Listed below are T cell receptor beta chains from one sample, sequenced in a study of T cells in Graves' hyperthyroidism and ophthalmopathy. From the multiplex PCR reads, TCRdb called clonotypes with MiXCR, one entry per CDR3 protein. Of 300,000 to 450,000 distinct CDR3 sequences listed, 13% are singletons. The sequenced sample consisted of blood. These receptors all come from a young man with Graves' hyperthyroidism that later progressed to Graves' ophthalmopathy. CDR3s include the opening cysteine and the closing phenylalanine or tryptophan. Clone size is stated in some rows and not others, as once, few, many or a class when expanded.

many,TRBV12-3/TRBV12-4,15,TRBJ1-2,CASTGTGGAGYGYTF
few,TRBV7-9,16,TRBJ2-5,CASSRRPSGGARPQYF
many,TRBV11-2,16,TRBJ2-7,CASSPRARGGGYEQYF
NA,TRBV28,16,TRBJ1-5,CASSSPPGFGHQPQHF
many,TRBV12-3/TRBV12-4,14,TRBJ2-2,CASRYQGNTGELFF
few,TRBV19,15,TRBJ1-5,CASSISGRSNQPQHF
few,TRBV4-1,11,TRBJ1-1,CASSQERRAFF
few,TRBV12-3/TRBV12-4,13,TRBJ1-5,CASSLGDRQPQHF
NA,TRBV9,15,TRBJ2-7,CASSARGGFSYEQYF
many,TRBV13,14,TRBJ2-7,CASSLVSGNYEQYF
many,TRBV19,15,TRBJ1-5,CASSWGLYSNQPQHF
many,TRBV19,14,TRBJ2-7,CASSIDGRAGEQYF
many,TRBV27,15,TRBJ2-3,CASRHSGVGTDTQYF
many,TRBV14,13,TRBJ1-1,CASSQQGISEAFF
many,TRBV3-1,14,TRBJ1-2,CASSHKRRNYGYTF
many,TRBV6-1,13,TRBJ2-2,CASSLGSDGELFF
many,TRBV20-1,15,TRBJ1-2,CSARGHQTGAYGYTF
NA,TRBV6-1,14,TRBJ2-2,CASRRSLSAGELFF
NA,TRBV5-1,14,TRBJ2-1,CASSWAGGVDEQFF
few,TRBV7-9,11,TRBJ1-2,CASSPLLCYTF
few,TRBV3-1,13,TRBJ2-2,CASSTRIAGELFF
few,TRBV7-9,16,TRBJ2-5,CASSLAQGRGQETQYF
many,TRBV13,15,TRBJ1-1,CASSLVDGTALEAFF
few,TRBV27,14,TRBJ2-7,CASSYGGIPYEQYF
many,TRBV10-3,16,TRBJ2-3,CAISQRSGTGRDTQYF
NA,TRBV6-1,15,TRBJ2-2,CASSGGQSNTGELFF
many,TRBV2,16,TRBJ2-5,CASSESGSGGQETQYF
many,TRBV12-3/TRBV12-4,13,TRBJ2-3,CASNLGGTDTQYF
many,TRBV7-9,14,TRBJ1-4,CASSHRRPYEKLFF
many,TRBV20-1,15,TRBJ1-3,CSALGQGYSGNTIYF
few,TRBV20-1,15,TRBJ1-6,CSARRRVAYNSPLHF
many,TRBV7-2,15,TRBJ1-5,CASSRGQGHNQPQHF
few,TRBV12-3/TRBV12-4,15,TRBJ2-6,CASRETGAGANVLTF
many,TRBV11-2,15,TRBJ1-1,CASSLDQSANTEAFF
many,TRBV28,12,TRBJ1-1,CASRQSLTEAFF
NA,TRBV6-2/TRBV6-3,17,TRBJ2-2,CASSSNRDSINTGELFF
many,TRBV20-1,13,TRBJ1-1,CSAPRSLGTEAFF
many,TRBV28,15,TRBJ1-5,CASSLRQGDGQPQHF
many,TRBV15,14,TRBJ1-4,CATSIRDRDEKLFF
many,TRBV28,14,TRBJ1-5,CASSRGGDWEPQHF
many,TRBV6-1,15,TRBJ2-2,CASSGWFEGIGELFF
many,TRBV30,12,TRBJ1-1,CAWKGRDRGAFF
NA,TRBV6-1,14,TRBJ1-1,CASNRGAETTEAFF
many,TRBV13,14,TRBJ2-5,CASSLGQGEETQYF
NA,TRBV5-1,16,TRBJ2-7,CASSWGGGPLSYEQYF
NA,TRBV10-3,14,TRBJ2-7,CATLPQGAPHEQYF